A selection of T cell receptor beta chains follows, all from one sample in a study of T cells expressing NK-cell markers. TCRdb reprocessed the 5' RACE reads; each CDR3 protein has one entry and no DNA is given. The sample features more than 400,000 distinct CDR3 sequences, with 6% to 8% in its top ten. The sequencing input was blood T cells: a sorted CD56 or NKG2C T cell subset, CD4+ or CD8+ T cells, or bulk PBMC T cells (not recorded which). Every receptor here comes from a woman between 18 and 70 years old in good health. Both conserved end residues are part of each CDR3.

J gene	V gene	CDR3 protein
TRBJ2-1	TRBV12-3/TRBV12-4	CASRWGAYNLKQFF
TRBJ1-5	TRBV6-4	CASSGRQGSNQPQHF
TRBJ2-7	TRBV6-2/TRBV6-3	CASSYRDGQTNEQYF
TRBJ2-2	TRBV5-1	CASSLRLSTPGELFF
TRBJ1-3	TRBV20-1	CSASTGGGNTIYF
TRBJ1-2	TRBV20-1	CSARDLGNVGYTF
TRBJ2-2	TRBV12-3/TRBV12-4	CASSLLTAGELFF
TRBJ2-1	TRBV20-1	CSARDPRAGGPDEQFF
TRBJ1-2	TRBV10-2	CASSERGLGGYTF
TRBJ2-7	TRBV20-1	CSARALPGQGFEQYF
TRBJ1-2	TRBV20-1	CSARKSDGYTF
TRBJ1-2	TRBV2	CASRDDDYGYTF
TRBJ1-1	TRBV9	CASSPHSRGQGQTEAFF
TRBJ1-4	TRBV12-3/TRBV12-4	CASSPDRVKEKLFF
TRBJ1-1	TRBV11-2	CASSLRDLNTEAFF
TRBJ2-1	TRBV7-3	CASSKTYDNEQFF
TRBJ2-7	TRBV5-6	CASSLTSGRTYEQYF
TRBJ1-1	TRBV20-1	CSARPPNTEAFF
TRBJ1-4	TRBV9	CASSVVGLGNEKLFF
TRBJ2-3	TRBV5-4	CASSSTSGGSDTQYF
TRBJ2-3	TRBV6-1	CASRTARLYTDTQYF
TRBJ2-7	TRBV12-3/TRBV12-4	CASSLSGSEQYF
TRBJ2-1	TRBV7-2	CASSPELAGGHNEQFF
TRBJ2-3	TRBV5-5	CASSPSPNEDTQYF
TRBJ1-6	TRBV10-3	CAISAATTGQTSPLHF
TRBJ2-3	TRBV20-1	CSAIPGQGLIPTDTQYF
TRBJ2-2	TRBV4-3	CASSPAWVGELFF
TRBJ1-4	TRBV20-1	CSARDLGVEKLFF
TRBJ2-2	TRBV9	CASSVWVNTGELFF
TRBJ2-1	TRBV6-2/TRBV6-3	CASRERSYNEQFF
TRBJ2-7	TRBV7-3	CASRFGTSGAYEQYF
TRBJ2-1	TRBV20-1	CSATGTSVGDEQFF
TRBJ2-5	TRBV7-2	CASSFPGTSQETQYF
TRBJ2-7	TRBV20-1	CSARGELTTRGGYEQYF
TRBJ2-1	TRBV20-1	CSVPPLAGVAEQFF
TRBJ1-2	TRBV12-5	CASGFGQVYGYTF
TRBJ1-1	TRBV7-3	CASSLIGIQAFF
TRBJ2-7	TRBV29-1	CSVVVPGEAYEQYF
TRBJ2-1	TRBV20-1	CSARVEVAGVFEQFF
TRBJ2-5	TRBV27	CASSLLGGRETQYF
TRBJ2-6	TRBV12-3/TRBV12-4	CASSLLVQAQGANVLTF
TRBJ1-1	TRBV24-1	CATTFLGEAFF
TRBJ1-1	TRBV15	CASAWGADTEAFF
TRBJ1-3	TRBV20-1	CSACPHTGNTIYF
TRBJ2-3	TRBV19	CASSKTSPTDTQYF
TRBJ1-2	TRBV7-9	CASSLGAGVRGYGYTF
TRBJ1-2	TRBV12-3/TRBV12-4	CASLVTGGNGYTF
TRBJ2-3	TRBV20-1	CSATLGTGDTDTQYF
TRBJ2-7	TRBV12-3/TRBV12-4	CASSFGVGQYF
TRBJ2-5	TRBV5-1	CASSGVGGAPQETQYF
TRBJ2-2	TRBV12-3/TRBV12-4	CASSQYGARGTGELFF
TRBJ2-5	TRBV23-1	CASSQLDRDRGPVKTQYF
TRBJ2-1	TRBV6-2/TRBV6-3	CASSYAGLAGGSWQFF
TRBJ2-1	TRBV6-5	CASSYGDRFSYNEQFF
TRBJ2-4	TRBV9	CASSVVSTPDIQYF